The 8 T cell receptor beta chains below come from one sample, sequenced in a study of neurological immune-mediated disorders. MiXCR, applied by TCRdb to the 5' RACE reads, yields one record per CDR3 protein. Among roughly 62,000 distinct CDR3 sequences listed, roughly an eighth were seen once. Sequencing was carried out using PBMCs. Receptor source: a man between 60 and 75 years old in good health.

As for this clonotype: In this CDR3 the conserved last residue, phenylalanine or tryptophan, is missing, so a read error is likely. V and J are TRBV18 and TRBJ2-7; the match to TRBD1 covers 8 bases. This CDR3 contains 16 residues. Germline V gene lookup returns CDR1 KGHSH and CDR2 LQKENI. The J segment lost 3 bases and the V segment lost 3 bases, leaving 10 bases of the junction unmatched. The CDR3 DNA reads TGTGCCAGCTCACCTTCTGGAGGGGACAGGCACTACGAGCAGTACTTA. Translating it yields CASSPSGGDRHYEQYL.

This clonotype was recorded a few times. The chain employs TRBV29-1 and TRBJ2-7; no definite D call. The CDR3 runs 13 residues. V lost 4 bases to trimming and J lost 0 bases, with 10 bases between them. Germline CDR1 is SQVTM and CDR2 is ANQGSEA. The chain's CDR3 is CSVAGRTSYEQYF. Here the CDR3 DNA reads TGCAGCGTTGCCGGGCGTACCTCCTACGAGCAGTACTTC.

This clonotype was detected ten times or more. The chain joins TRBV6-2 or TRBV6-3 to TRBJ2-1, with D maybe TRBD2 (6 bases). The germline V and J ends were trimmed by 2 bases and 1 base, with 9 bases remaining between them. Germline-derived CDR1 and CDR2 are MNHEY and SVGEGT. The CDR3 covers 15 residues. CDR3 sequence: CASSYIGGSYNEQFF. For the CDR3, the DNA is TGTGCCAGCAGTTACATCGGGGGTTCCTACAATGAGCAGTTCTTC.

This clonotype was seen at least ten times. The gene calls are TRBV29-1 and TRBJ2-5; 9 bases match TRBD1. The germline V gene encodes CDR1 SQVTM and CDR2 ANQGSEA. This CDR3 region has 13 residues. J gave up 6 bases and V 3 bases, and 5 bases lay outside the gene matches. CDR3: CSVDTGGSKTQYF. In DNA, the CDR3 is TGCAGCGTTGATACAGGGGGCTCGAAGACCCAGTACTTC.

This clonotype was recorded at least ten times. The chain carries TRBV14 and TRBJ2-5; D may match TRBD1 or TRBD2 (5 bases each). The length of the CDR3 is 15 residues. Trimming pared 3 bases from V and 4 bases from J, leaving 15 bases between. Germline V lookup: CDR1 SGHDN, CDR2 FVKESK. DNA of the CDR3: TGTGCCAGCAGCCAGACCTTGGGACGAGGAGAGACCCAGTACTTC. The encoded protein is CASSQTLGRGETQYF. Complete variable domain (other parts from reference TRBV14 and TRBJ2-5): EAGVTQFPSHSVIEKGQTVTLRCDPISGHDNLYWYRRVMGKEIKFLLHFVKESKQDESGMPNNRFLAERTGGTYSTLKVQPAELEDSGVYFCASSQTLGRGETQYFGPGTRLLVL.

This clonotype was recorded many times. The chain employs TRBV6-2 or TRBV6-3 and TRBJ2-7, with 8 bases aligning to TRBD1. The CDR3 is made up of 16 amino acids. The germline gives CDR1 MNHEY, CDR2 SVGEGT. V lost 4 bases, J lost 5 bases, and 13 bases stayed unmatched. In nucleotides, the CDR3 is TGTGCCAGCAGTTCTCAGAATGACAGGGGAATGCACGAGCAGTACTTC. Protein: CASSSQNDRGMHEQYF.

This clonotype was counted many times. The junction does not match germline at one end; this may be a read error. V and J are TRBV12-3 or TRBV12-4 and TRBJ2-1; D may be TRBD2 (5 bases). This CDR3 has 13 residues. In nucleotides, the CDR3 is TGTGCCAGCCGTTTATCCGCGGGCAATGAGCAGTTCTTC. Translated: CASRLSAGNEQFF.

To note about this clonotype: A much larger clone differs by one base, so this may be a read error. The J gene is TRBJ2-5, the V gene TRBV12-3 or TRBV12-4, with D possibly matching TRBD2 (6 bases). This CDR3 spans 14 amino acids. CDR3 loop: CAISSRDSQETQYF. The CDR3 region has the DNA TGTGCCATCAGTTCACGGGACTCACAAGAGACCCAGTACTTC.